These 3 T cell receptor beta chains share one sample of origin, sequenced in a study of CD8 T cells in Susac syndrome. Random hexamers primed reverse transcription of about 0.45 to 1 ug RNA. From the immunoSEQ multiplex PCR reads, TCRdb called clonotypes with MiXCR, one entry per CDR3 protein. The sample records a few hundred thousand distinct CDR3 sequences, roughly 90% being singletons. Sequenced: CD8+ T cells from PBMCs. The receptors were gathered from a human donor with multiple sclerosis.

The V and J genes are TRBV7-9 and TRBJ1-3; 7 positions match TRBD1. Germline assignment: CDR1 SEHNR and CDR2 FQNEAQ (reference sequence). With 3 bases clipped from V and 4 bases from J, the junction kept 6 bases outside the gene matches. The CDR3 loop spans 15 amino acids. The CDR3 reads CASSLLTGSGNTIYF. CDR3 coding DNA: TGTGCCAGCAGCTTGTTGACAGGGAGCGGAAACACCATATATTTT. The full variable domain, completed using reference TRBV7-9 and TRBJ1-3, is DTGVSQNPRHKITKRGQNVTFRCDPISEHNRLYWYRQTLGQGPEFLTYFQNEAQLEKSRLLSDRFSAERPKGSFSTLEIQRTEQGDSAMYLCASSLLTGSGNTIYFGEGSWLTVV.

This chain connects TRBV27 to TRBJ2-7, with 8 nucleotides matching TRBD1. With 5 bases clipped from V and 4 bases from J, the junction kept 7 bases outside the gene matches. Germline V gene lookup returns CDR1 MNHEY and CDR2 SMNVEV (reference sequence). The CDR3 is 14 residues long. The CDR3 loop is CASSGQGHLYEQYF. The CDR3 DNA follows: TGTGCCAGCAGTGGACAGGGACACCTTTACGAGCAGTACTTC.

As DNA, the CDR3 is TGTGCCAGCAGCGTGGGCGGGTCAGCCTACAATGAGCAGTTCTTC. Translating gives CASSVGGSAYNEQFF. V and J are TRBV9 and TRBJ2-1, with D maybe TRBD2 (5 bases). Trimming took 2 bases from V and 2 from J, leaving 11 bases between them. The CDR3 extends over 15 amino acids. Germline lookup yields CDR1 SGDLS and CDR2 YYNGEE. The full variable domain, rest sourced from reference TRBV9 and TRBJ2-1, is DSGVTQTPKHLITATGQRVTLRCSPRSGDLSVYWYQQSLDQGLQFLIQYYNGEERAKGNILERFSAQQFPDLHSELNLSSLELGDSALYFCASSVGGSAYNEQFFGPGTRLTVL.